The clone carrying this TCR beta chain occurred a few times. Its specificity is not known. The sample originates from a study of T-cell reconstitution after alpha-beta-depleted transplantation in children. Preparation of the TCRbeta library involved a method that used unique molecular identifiers. TCRdb passed the PCR reads through MiXCR, listing each CDR3 protein once. The sample has about 980,000 distinct CDR3 sequences, less than 30% seen once. Study results and caveats: Where alpha-beta T cells came from about two months after transplant was reportedly several hundred expanded graft clones. Newly produced T cells mostly provided counts and TCRbeta diversity after one year, as hyperexpanded clones declined.

Looked up from germline, CDR1 is SGHRS and CDR2 is YFSETQ. The CDR3 has 12 amino acids. Trimming removed 1 base at V and 8 bases at J, with 7 bases between. Sequenced material: PBMCs, mostly from graft donor cells, taken 360 days after TCRalphabeta/CD19-depleted stem cell transplant. The chain has TRBV5-1 and TRBJ2-1, with D perhaps assigned TRBD1 or TRBD2 (5 bases each). The TCR originated in a boy in the first two years of life who had a stem cell transplant for SCID, so the T cells may come from the graft donor. The chain's CDR3 is CASSLRGHEQFF. The CDR3 nucleotides read TGCGCCAGCAGCTTGCGGGGCCATGAGCAGTTCTTC.